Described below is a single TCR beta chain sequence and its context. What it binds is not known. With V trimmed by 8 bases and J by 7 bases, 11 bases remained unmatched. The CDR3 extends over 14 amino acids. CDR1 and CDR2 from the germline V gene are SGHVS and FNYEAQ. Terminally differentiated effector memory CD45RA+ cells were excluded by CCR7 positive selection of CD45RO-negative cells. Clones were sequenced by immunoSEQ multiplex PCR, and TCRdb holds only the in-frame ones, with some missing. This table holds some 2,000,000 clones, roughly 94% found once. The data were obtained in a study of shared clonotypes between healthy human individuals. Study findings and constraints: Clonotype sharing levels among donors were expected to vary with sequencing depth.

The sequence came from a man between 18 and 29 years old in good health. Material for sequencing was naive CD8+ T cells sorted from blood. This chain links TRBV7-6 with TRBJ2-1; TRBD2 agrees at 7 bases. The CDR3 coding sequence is TGTGCCAGCGGGGAGTGGGGAGCGGGAAATGAGCAGTTCTTC. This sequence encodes CASGEWGAGNEQFF. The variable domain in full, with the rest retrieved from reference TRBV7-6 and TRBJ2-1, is GAGVSQSPRYKVTKRGQDVALRCDPISGHVSLYWYRQALGQGPEFLTYFNYEAQQDKSGLPNDRFSAERPEGSISTLTIQRTEQRDSAMYRCASGEWGAGNEQFFGPGTRLTVL.